Following are 7 T cell receptor beta chains from one sample sequenced in a study of T cells in Graves' hyperthyroidism and ophthalmopathy. The source material, RNA transcripts, was used to amplify TCR beta CDR3 regions. The primer set for the first-round RT-PCR of the TCR CDR3 was HTBI. TCRdb recomputed calls from the multiplex PCR reads with MiXCR, one row per CDR3 protein. The sample carries a few hundred thousand distinct CDR3 sequences, approximately 17% recorded once. Sequencing input: blood. Source of these receptors: a woman aged 18-35 years with Graves' ophthalmopathy.

This clonotype was seen ten or more times. The chain couples TRBV10-3 to TRBJ1-2; D is ambiguous. The CDR3 sequence is 15 residues long. The germline CDR1 and CDR2 sequences are ENHRY and SYGVKD. The V gene lost 3 bases and the J gene lost 5 bases, with 16 bases spanning the gap. This chain's CDR3 is CAISEMASDGYGYTF. As DNA, the CDR3 is TGTGCCATCAGTGAAATGGCATCGGACGGATATGGCTACACCTTC.

This clonotype was seen repeatedly, ten times or more. J is TRBJ2-3 and V is TRBV12-3 or TRBV12-4; TRBD2 matches at 11 bases. J lost 3 bases, V lost 6 bases, and 5 bases had no gene match. The CDR3 runs 15 residues. This CDR3 reads CASRVLAGATDTQYF. CDR3 in DNA: TGTGCCAGCAGGGTACTAGCGGGGGCGACAGATACGCAGTATTTT.

The J gene is TRBJ2-7, the V gene TRBV5-8, with 7 bases matching TRBD1. There are 14 residues in the CDR3. The germline gives CDR1 SGHTS, CDR2 YDEGEE. Trimming cost V 5 bases and J 7 bases; bases outside gene matches: 12. The CDR3 DNA reads as TGTGCCAGCAGAAAACCGGGACAGTTGCTGGAGCAGTACTTC. Its translation: CASRKPGQLLEQYF.

This clonotype was recorded at least ten times. The gene calls are TRBV7-2 and TRBJ2-1; 9 bases agree with TRBD2. The V gene's germline CDR1 is SGHTA and CDR2 FQGNSA. After removal of 3 bases from V and 9 bases from J, the junction contained 12 bases not matched to a gene. CDR3 length equals 16 residues. The CDR3 DNA reads as TGTGCCAGCAGCTTGAAGGCGGGAGGGCCGGTCACTGAGCAGTTCTTC. Translated: CASSLKAGGPVTEQFF.

This rearrangement joins TRBV19 to TRBJ1-2; 8 positions match TRBD1. The V and J ends lost 5 bases and 8 bases, in that order; junction bases with no gene match: 10. From germline, CDR1 is LNHDA and CDR2 SQIVND (reference sequence). This CDR3 is built from 14 residues. The DNA of the CDR3 is TGTGCCAGTAGTGCGCCACAGGGGGTTGAAGGCTACACCTTC. This translates into CASSAPQGVEGYTF.

Many counts were recorded for this clonotype. V and J are TRBV30 and TRBJ2-7, with no clear D. The length of the CDR3 is 14 residues. Looked up from germline, CDR1 is GTSNPN and CDR2 is SVGIG (reference sequence). V dropped 5 bases and J dropped 0 bases, with 14 bases sitting between them. In DNA, the CDR3 is TGTGCCTGGTCTGGGTTAGGAATCTCCTACGAGCAGTACTTC. This sequence encodes CAWSGLGISYEQYF.

This clonotype was detected a few times. The chain carries TRBV7-2 and TRBJ2-3; D gene unclear. V was clipped by 2 bases and J by 5 bases, with 11 bases between them. Germline V gene data show CDR1 as SGHTA and CDR2 as FQGNSA. This CDR3 contains 14 residues. The CDR3 here is CASSLSPGRDTQYF. CDR3 sequence (DNA): TGTGCCAGCAGCTTATCCCCGGGTAGAGATACGCAGTATTTT.